Shown below are 26 T cell receptor beta chains from a single sample sequenced in a study of T cells after posttransplantation cyclophosphamide. TCRdb's table, derived via immunoSEQ multiplex PCR, lists solely in-frame clones and lacks some. This sample has more than 4,500 clones; over 70% occur once, and the top ten carry less than 40%. Busulfan-fludarabine conditioning, marrow transplant, and cyclophosphamide on days +3 and +4 were administered. Specimen: PBMCs, collected after allogeneic stem cell transplant with posttransplant cyclophosphamide. The receptors were gathered from a male patient aged 60 to 75 who received an allogeneic stem cell transplant from an unrelated donor, was CMV-positive, and had no GVHD. Some T cells may be transferred from the graft donor.

The sample holds one count of this clone. In DNA, the CDR3 is TGTGCCAGCAGCTTAGCGAGAACAGCCAAAAACATTCAGTACTTC. As protein: CASSLARTAKNIQYF. V usage is TRBV7-2 and J usage is TRBJ2-4; no reliable D call. Germline V gives CDR1 SGHTA, CDR2 FQGNSA. The CDR3 is 15 amino acids. V shed 0 bases and J shed 0 bases, with 6 bases lying between them.

The chain employs TRBV5-5 and TRBJ1-6, with TRBD1 identical over 8 bases. The CDR3 spans 15 residues. V shed 2 bases, J shed 11 bases, and the junction held 9 bases outside the gene matches. Germline V gives CDR1 SGHKS, CDR2 YYEKEE (reference sequence). The CDR3 protein is CASSFTGTGGTPLHF. CDR3 nucleotides: TGTGCCAGCAGCTTTACCGGGACAGGTGGTACACCCCTCCACTTT.

The V and J genes are TRBV29-1 and TRBJ2-1, with TRBD2 as a possible D gene (5 bases). The CDR3 loop spans 13 amino acids. V was cut by 0 bases and J by 5 bases, with 8 bases left in between. CDR1 is SQVTM and CDR2 is ANQGSEA in the germline V gene. CDR3 protein: CSVEDERHNEQFF. CDR3 bases: TGCAGCGTTGAAGATGAGCGGCACAATGAGCAGTTCTTC.

This clone was seen a handful of times. V and J are TRBV11-3 and TRBJ2-2; 10 nucleotides match TRBD2. From germline, CDR1 is SGHNT and CDR2 YENEEA. The V gene end was trimmed by 5 bases and the J gene end by 9 bases; junction bases not matched to a gene: 12. The CDR3 extends over 16 amino acids. The CDR3 protein is CASSSSPSGRSRELFF. The CDR3, as DNA: TGTGCCAGCAGCAGCTCACCTAGCGGGAGATCCAGGGAGCTGTTTTTT.

Remarks on this clone: The CDR3 end shows no conserved phenylalanine or tryptophan, and so a read error is likely. The V and J genes are TRBV6-6 and TRBJ2-7; 8 nucleotides align to TRBD2. The CDR3 extends over 13 amino acids. Germline CDR1 is MNHNY and CDR2 is SVGAGI (reference sequence). After removal of 8 bases from V and 10 bases from J, the junction contained 13 bases not matched to a gene. This CDR3 is CASAYSGRGLQYC. CDR3 bases: TGTGCCAGCGCCTACAGCGGGAGAGGGTTACAGTACTGC.

The J gene is TRBJ1-1, the V gene TRBV7-9, with TRBD1 matching 7 bases. This CDR3 has 14 residues. V trimming: 9 bases; J trimming: 5 bases; junction bases outside the gene matches: 12. CDR1 is SEHNR, CDR2 FQNEAQ, per germline (reference sequence). DNA for the CDR3: TGTGCCAGTGGGACAGCCAACACTAGGACTGAAGCTTTCTTT. Amino acids: CASGTANTRTEAFF.

This clone has a single count. This chain uses TRBV5-1 with TRBJ1-4; tentatively, D is TRBD1 (5 bases). V lost 0 bases and J lost 5, with 17 bases in between. This CDR3 region has 17 residues. Germline lookup yields CDR1 SGHRS and CDR2 YFSETQ. Here the CDR3 DNA reads TGCGCCAGCAGCTTGGGGCCAGGGCCCCTTTCAAATGAAAAACTGTTTTTT. The encoded protein is CASSLGPGPLSNEKLFF.

The DNA of the CDR3 is TGCGCCAGCAGCCCCCAGGCGAGCTCCTACGAGCAGTACTTC. Translation: CASSPQASSYEQYF. V is TRBV5-1 and J is TRBJ2-7; D is uncertain. The length of the CDR3 is 14 residues. The germline gives CDR1 SGHRS, CDR2 YFSETQ. V shed 4 bases and J shed 0 bases, with 11 bases lying between them. The full variable domain, with the rest looked up from reference TRBV5-1 and TRBJ2-7, is KAGVTQTPRYLIKTRGQQVTLSCSPISGHRSVSWYQQTPGQGLQFLFEYFSETQRNKGNFPGRFSGRQFSNSRSEMNVSTLELGDSALYLCASSPQASSYEQYFGPGTRLTVT.

This sequence joins TRBV19 and TRBJ2-5; a weak D match, TRBD1 (6 bases). V lost 5 bases and J 4 bases, leaving 17 bases between the germline ends. The CDR3 is 15 residues long. In germline, CDR1 is LNHDA, CDR2 SQIVND (reference sequence). For the CDR3, the DNA is TGTGCCAGTAGTTCTTACAGGGAGTCGAGAGAGACCCAGTACTTC. Its protein is CASSSYRESRETQYF.

This clone appeared a single time. The chain recombines TRBV21-1 with TRBJ2-7; the table assigns TRBD1, which was not confirmed against the DNA. TRBV21-1 is a recognized pseudogene. The CDR3 runs to 14 residues. CDR3 loop: CASSPPDSTYEQYF. CDR3 coding DNA: TGTGCCAGCAGTCCCCCGGACAGTACCTACGAGCAGTACTTC.

The V gene is TRBV7-2, the J gene TRBJ2-7; 8 bases map to TRBD1. V was pared by 4 bases and J by 1 base, with 6 bases of the junction left unmatched. CDR1 SGHTA and CDR2 FQGNSA come from the germline V gene. This CDR3 has 15 amino acids. This CDR3 is CASSSPDRGSYEQYF. The CDR3 DNA follows: TGTGCCAGCAGCTCCCCCGACAGGGGATCCTACGAGCAGTACTTC.

The gene calls are TRBV11-2 and TRBJ2-1; 10 bases map to TRBD2. V shed 5 bases, J shed 1 base, and the junction held 5 bases outside the gene matches. Germline V CDR1 and CDR2: SGHAT, FQNNGV. The CDR3 contains 16 residues. The chain's CDR3 is CASSPSSGRSYNEQFF. CDR3 in DNA: TGTGCCAGCAGCCCATCTAGCGGGAGATCCTACAATGAGCAGTTCTTC. The entire variable domain, with the rest obtained from reference TRBV11-2 and TRBJ2-1, is as follows: EAGVAQSPRYKIIEKRQSVAFWCNPISGHATLYWYQQILGQGPKLLIQFQNNGVVDDSQLPKDRFSAERLKGVDSTLKIQPAKLEDSAVYLCASSPSSGRSYNEQFFGPGTRLTVL.

The chain has TRBV19 and TRBJ1-5; tentative D call: TRBD1 (6 bases). The CDR3 totals 14 residues. The germline V gene encodes CDR1 LNHDA and CDR2 SQIVND (reference sequence). V lost 6 bases, J lost 3 bases, and 12 bases lay in between. The CDR3 sequence: CASSRTAINQPQHF. For the CDR3, the DNA is TGTGCCAGTAGCCGGACAGCCATCAATCAGCCCCAGCATTTT.

This chain links TRBV29-1 with TRBJ2-1; 7 bases line up with TRBD2. The germline gives CDR1 SQVTM, CDR2 ANQGSEA. The CDR3 contains 14 residues. Trimming took 3 bases from V and 10 from J; bases not matched to a gene: 12. This CDR3 reads CSVDIGAGGREQFF. The DNA for the CDR3 is TGCAGCGTTGATATCGGGGCCGGGGGGAGAGAGCAGTTCTTC.

This sequence joins TRBV5-6 and TRBJ1-2, with TRBD1 identical over 7 bases. V shed 6 bases and J 4 bases; nucleotides not matched to a gene: 9. Germline V gives CDR1 SGHDT, CDR2 YYEEEE. The CDR3 totals 14 residues. The DNA for the CDR3 is TGTGCCAGCAATTCAGGGGGTTATCTCTATGGCTACACCTTC. Translating it yields CASNSGGYLYGYTF. The entire variable domain, with the rest obtained from reference TRBV5-6 and TRBJ1-2, is as follows: DAGVTQSPTHLIKTRGQQVTLRCSPKSGHDTVSWYQQALGQGPQFIFQYYEEEERQRGNFPDRFSGHQFPNYSSELNVNALLLGDSALYLCASNSGGYLYGYTFGSGTRLTVV.

J is TRBJ2-3 and V is TRBV5-4; 11 bases are shared with TRBD2. Germline assignment: CDR1 SGHNT and CDR2 YYREEE (reference sequence). This CDR3 is built from 16 residues. Unmatched junction bases numbered 7, after V lost 2 bases and J lost 5 bases. CDR3 in amino acids: CASSFMTSGKIDTQYF. The DNA of the CDR3 is TGTGCCAGCAGCTTTATGACTAGCGGGAAGATAGATACGCAGTATTTT.

The chain carries TRBV18 and TRBJ1-2, with D perhaps TRBD1 (6 bases). The germline V gene encodes CDR1 KGHSH and CDR2 LQKENI. Trimming removed 0 bases from V and 8 bases from J, with 16 bases in between. CDR3 length: 15 amino acids. CDR3 DNA: TGTGCCAGCTCACCACCCCAGGGGTCGTCGGGCGGCTACACCTTC. Its translation is CASSPPQGSSGGYTF.

The chain recombines TRBV6-5 with TRBJ1-5; D call uncertain. Germline V gene lookup returns CDR1 MNHEY and CDR2 SVGAGI. Trimming took 6 bases from V and 5 from J, leaving 14 bases between them. The CDR3 loop spans 14 amino acids. The CDR3 protein is CASSASQAHQPQHF. Here the CDR3 DNA reads TGTGCCAGCAGCGCCAGTCAGGCACATCAGCCCCAGCATTTT.

J is TRBJ1-5 and V is TRBV6-5; D may be TRBD1 (5 bases). The germline gives CDR1 MNHEY, CDR2 SVGAGI. V was cut by 6 bases and J by 5 bases, with 14 bases left in between. This CDR3 contains 14 residues. CDR3 protein: CASRPFGTHQPQHF. For the CDR3, the DNA is TGTGCCAGCAGACCTTTTGGGACTCATCAGCCCCAGCATTTT.

V is TRBV18 and J is TRBJ2-5; the D gene is possibly TRBD1 (6 bases). Deletions cut 5 bases from V and 5 bases from J, with 27 bases between. Germline V gene lookup returns CDR1 KGHSH and CDR2 LQKENI. The CDR3 contains 18 residues. Here the CDR3 reads CASSASKGNQGLRETQYF. The CDR3 DNA reads as TGTGCCAGCTCAGCCTCTAAGGGGAACCAGGGGCTTCGGGAGACCCAGTACTTC. Together with reference TRBV18 and TRBJ2-5, the CDR3 gives the full variable domain: NAGVMQNPRHLVRRRGQEARLRCSPMKGHSHVYWYRQLPEEGLKFMVYLQKENIIDESGMPKERFSAEFPKEGPSILRIQQVVRGDSAAYFCASSASKGNQGLRETQYFGPGTRLLVL.

This clone has a handful of counts. The rearrangement uses TRBV7-9 and TRBJ2-3; 12 bases agree with TRBD2. The germline V gene has CDR1 SEHNR and CDR2 FQNEAQ (reference sequence). With 5 bases clipped from V and 0 bases from J, the junction kept 9 bases outside the gene matches. The CDR3 has 18 residues. CDR3 amino acids: CASSAPGLAGYSTDTQYF. In nucleotides, the CDR3 is TGTGCCAGCAGCGCACCGGGACTAGCGGGTTATAGCACAGATACGCAGTATTTT.

The chain couples TRBV28 to TRBJ1-4, with D maybe TRBD1 (5 bases). Germline CDR1 and CDR2: MDHEN and SYDVKM. This CDR3 comprises 16 residues. Trimming stripped 8 bases from V and 7 bases from J, with 23 bases between. CDR3 bases: TGTGCCAGCGCCATTGCCCGGGCCTCGGGGGGTGAAAAACTGTTTTTT. Its translation is CASAIARASGGEKLFF.

The chain has TRBV7-2 and TRBJ2-3; D remains ambiguous. The CDR3 loop spans 14 amino acids. Trimming pared 7 bases from V and 5 bases from J, leaving 16 bases between. The germline V gene encodes CDR1 SGHTA and CDR2 FQGNSA. CDR3 DNA sequence: TGTGCCAGCACCAAAAGCACCACCAAAGATACGCAGTATTTT. Its translation: CASTKSTTKDTQYF. Full variable domain (rest looked up from reference TRBV7-2 and TRBJ2-3): GAGVSQSPSNKVTEKGKDVELRCDPISGHTALYWYRQSLGQGLEFLIYFQGNSAPDKSGLPSDRFSAERTGGSVSTLTIQRTQQEDSAVYLCASTKSTTKDTQYFGPGTRLTVL.

The chain carries TRBV30 and TRBJ1-2; D remains unclear. CDR1 GTSNPN and CDR2 SVGIG come from the germline V gene (reference sequence). This CDR3 comprises 13 residues. Trimming left V 2 bases short and J 8 bases short, with 15 bases between. CDR3 nucleotide sequence: TGTGCCTGGAGTACGACATTATCGGGAGGCTACACCTTC. Translated, it gives CAWSTTLSGGYTF. Looking up the rest from reference TRBV30 and TRBJ1-2 gives the full variable domain: SQTIHQWPATLVQPVGSPLSLECTVEGTSNPNLYWYRQAAGRGLQLLFYSVGIGQISSEVPQNLSASRPQDRQFILSSKKLLLSDSGFYLCAWSTTLSGGYTFGSGTRLTVV.

V usage is TRBV29-1 and J usage is TRBJ2-3; 7 nucleotides line up with TRBD2. This CDR3 is built from 11 residues. Unmatched junction bases numbered 5, after V lost 8 bases and J lost 6 bases. Germline V gives CDR1 SQVTM, CDR2 ANQGSEA. CDR3 sequence reads: CSSFSGDTQYF. CDR3 DNA: TGCAGCTCATTTAGCGGGGATACGCAGTATTTT.

This clone was found once. For the CDR3, the DNA is TGTGCCAGCAGCCAACAGGGGGCTGGCGAAAAACTGTTTTTT. This encodes CASSQQGAGEKLFF. J is TRBJ1-4 and V is TRBV4-2; TRBD1 aligns across 8 bases. This CDR3 contains 14 residues. Losses at the gene ends were 2 bases for V and 8 bases for J; bases not matched to a gene: 4. From germline, CDR1 is LGHNA and CDR2 YNFKEQ.